This T cell receptor (beta chain) comes out of a study of blood T cell repertoires in COVID-19 (dated by TCRdb to the early 2020s). Study-level background: The collaborator samples originated in the United States, Italy and Spain and spanned the acute and convalescent phases of COVID-19. The material from the prospective study consisted of cDNA or gDNA derived from T cells, B-cell-depleted T cells, or PBMCs. Deeply sampled blood TCRbeta repertoires from subjects exposed to, actively infected with, or recovered from COVID-19 were included in the dataset. A freely available public database, intended as a resource for researchers studying the immune response to SARS-CoV-2, is where the repertoires were released. Samples were obtained from the ongoing ImmuneRACE study (first 160 participants) and from roughly 1,300 subjects provided by 6 global collaborators. Nearly every sample came with metadata listing a de-identified subject ID, COVID-19 status, age in years and sex. HLA class I and class II types, where available, came from metadata supplied by the sample provider rather than from assay-based typing.

Including cysteine and phenylalanine, the CDR3 has 15 amino acids. Of the read, only the CDR3 DNA is kept; its 45 bases are in frame from base 1. V sheds 3 bases and J sheds 4 bases, leaving 13 bases between their ends. For CDR1 and CDR2, the germline V gene lists MGHDK and SYGVNS. Samples from volunteer blood donors who had recovered from COVID-19 were contributed by a second Seattle source. Each collaborating institution followed its own protocols to collect whole blood in K2EDTA tubes. Collaborator samples were shipped for TCRbeta analysis as frozen whole blood, isolated PBMCs, or DNA extracted from either sample type. Overall study outcomes, separate from this receptor: Clinical and demographic metadata were provided uncurated, with the amount varying by source and participant.

TCRbeta CDR3 regions were amplified from genomic DNA using the immunoSEQ Assay, a bias-controlled multiplex PCR. On the study's bioinformatics: Within the assay, amplification of reference gene primers was used to estimate how many nucleated cells each sample contained. To quantify the absolute abundance of each unique TCRbeta CDR3 rearrangement, sequence reads were collapsed and filtered. For each sample, productive Simpson clonality was calculated by taking the square root of Simpson's diversity index across productive rearrangements. This immuneACCESS table, as held by TCRdb, lists in-frame sequences with V and J called but not all clones. Of the missing ones, under half trace to an unresolved V gene in checked studies; the others have no known cause. D and trimming were read from the DNA, whereas the V and J calls and clone size are those reported in that table. The sample table shows approximately 170,000 clones, and 70% to 90% are seen once. Together, the top ten hold roughly 1.1% of the sample.

A remark on this clone: Its target antigen remains unknown. Base qualities are missing; no much larger clone stands one base away.

The sequencing sample was made of peripheral blood. The sequence was collected from a man in his sixties who had recovered from COVID-19. The chain uses TRBV25-1 and TRBJ1-3; the best D guess is TRBD1, with 6 bases matching. The DNA is as follows: TGTGCCAGCAGTGACCCAGGGGTAGTCGGAAACACCATATATTTT. Its protein is CASSDPGVVGNTIYF.